The clone carrying this T cell receptor (beta chain) was detected only once. Deletions cut 1 base from V and 3 bases from J, with 13 bases between. The CDR3 loop spans 15 amino acids. Germline CDR1 and CDR2: SGDLS and YYNGEE. Original processing methods: Junction-only sequences produced by ImmunoSEQ had no quality scores, so filtering differed. Profiling relied on immunoSEQ multiplex PCR, and the TCRdb table lists in-frame clones only, not all of them. V and J calls and clone size are those listed in that table; D and trimming were worked out from the DNA. The repertoire holds approximately 940,000 clones, with 70% to 85% as singletons. The sample belongs to a study of shared clonotypes between healthy human individuals. Donors, without exception, were Caucasian adults residing in Nashville, Tennessee.

The receptor was isolated from a man between 18 and 35 years old in good health. What was sequenced was memory CD4+ T cells sorted from blood. Subset given: CD45RA-negative fraction. The chain has TRBV9 and TRBJ1-2; D is unresolved. The CDR3 protein is CASSVWVSADYGYTF. CDR3 in DNA: TGTGCCAGCAGCGTATGGGTTTCGGCAGACTATGGCTACACCTTC.